One and the same sample provided the 28 T cell receptor beta chains below, sequenced in a study of shared clonotypes between healthy human individuals. Repertoires were generated with immunoSEQ multiplex PCR, while TCRdb's copy carries only in-frame clones and drops some. The table lists some 360,000 clones, roughly 70% of them singletons. Input material: memory CD4+ T cells sorted from blood. As for subset: CD45RA-negative fraction. Receptor source: a man aged 25-40 years in good health.

This clone has only one observation. The chain employs TRBV5-1 and TRBJ2-3; D tentatively reads TRBD1 or TRBD2 (5 bases each). Per the germline V gene, CDR1 is SGHRS and CDR2 is YFSETQ. V was clipped by 5 bases and J by 3 bases, with 16 bases between them. CDR3 size: 15 residues. CDR3 region: CASRSAGARTDTQYF. The CDR3 DNA reads as TGCGCCAGCAGGTCTGCCGGGGCGAGAACAGATACGCAGTATTTT.

The genes are TRBV2 and TRBJ2-5, with 7 bases identical to TRBD2. The CDR3 is made up of 14 amino acids. CDR1 and CDR2 (germline): SNHLY, FYNNEI. After removal of 0 bases from V and 5 bases from J, the junction contained 3 bases not matched to a gene. The DNA for the CDR3 is TGTGCCAGCAGTGAAGCCGGGGGAGGGGAGACCCAGTACTTC. It specifies CASSEAGGGETQYF.

V gene TRBV2 combines with J gene TRBJ2-5; D is uncertain. The germline V gene has CDR1 SNHLY and CDR2 FYNNEI. Trimming stripped 6 bases from V and 5 bases from J, with 13 bases between. The CDR3 is 13 amino acids. CDR3 sequence (DNA): TGTGCCAGCAGACCGGGTATGTTGGAGACCCAGTACTTC. Translated: CASRPGMLETQYF.

This clone was counted only a few times. This sequence joins TRBV5-4 and TRBJ2-3, with unresolved D. Germline-derived CDR1 and CDR2 are SGHNT and YYREEE (reference sequence). The CDR3 is 13 residues long. Trimming stripped 4 bases from V and 2 bases from J, with 8 bases between. The CDR3 here is CASSAYLTDTQYF. The CDR3 DNA follows: TGTGCCAGCAGCGCGTACCTCACAGATACGCAGTATTTT.

V is TRBV4-3 and J is TRBJ2-2; TRBD2 agrees at 9 bases. Germline CDR1 reads LGHNA; CDR2 reads YSLEER. V shed 0 bases, J shed 6 bases, and the junction held 14 bases outside the gene matches. The CDR3 has 19 residues. The CDR3 protein is CASSQDLPFGGRAAGELFF. The CDR3 DNA reads TGCGCCAGCAGCCAAGATCTCCCTTTCGGCGGGAGGGCCGCCGGGGAGCTGTTTTTT.

In DNA form, the CDR3 reads TGCGCCACCCAACCTAGCGGGGGAAATACGCAGTATTTT. Translation: CATQPSGGNTQYF. This chain joins TRBV5-1 and TRBJ2-3; 10 bases align to TRBD2. Per germline, CDR1 SGHRS and CDR2 YFSETQ. Germline trimming cut 9 bases from V and 7 bases from J; bases unmatched to any gene: 8. The CDR3 spans 13 residues.

This clone appeared a single time. This chain uses TRBV5-1 with TRBJ2-5; 7 bases fit TRBD2. The tail of the sequence fits TRBJ2-7 better, so the J call may be wrong. Germline V CDR1 and CDR2: SGHRS, YFSETQ. CDR3 length: 17 amino acids. The CDR3 DNA reads as TGCGCCAGCAGTCGCCACCCCGCGGGAGCTTCGTCCTACGAGCAGTACTTC. This translates into CASSRHPAGASSYEQYF.

For this clone: Other DNA sequences in the sample encode the same CDR3. The chain recombines TRBV5-1 with TRBJ2-3; TRBD2 agrees at 9 bases. The J segment lost 6 bases and the V segment lost 0 bases, leaving 5 bases of the junction unmatched. CDR1 is SGHRS and CDR2 is YFSETQ in the germline V gene. This CDR3 has 15 amino acids. CDR3 in DNA: TGCGCCAGCAGCTTGGAGGTAGCGGGAGCGGATACGCAGTATTTT. This encodes CASSLEVAGADTQYF.

A word on this clone: Distinct nucleotide sequences in the sample also encode this CDR3. The V and J genes are TRBV5-1 and TRBJ2-2, with D hard to call. The CDR3 covers 13 residues. The V gene's germline CDR1 is SGHRS and CDR2 YFSETQ. Between the trimmed V and J ends, which lost 0 bases and 4 bases, there was a span of 4 bases. The CDR3 here is CASSLDPTGELFF. CDR3 nucleotides: TGCGCCAGCAGCTTGGATCCCACCGGGGAGCTGTTTTTT.

This clone was observed at least ten times. Other DNA sequences from this sample encode an identical CDR3 as well. The chain is built from TRBV7-3 and TRBJ2-3, with D perhaps matching TRBD1 (7 bases). The V and J ends lost 5 bases and 0 bases respectively, with 9 bases between them. CDR3 length: 14 amino acids. Per the germline V gene, CDR1 is SGHTA and CDR2 is FQGTGA. The CDR3 loop reads CASSPGGSTDTQYF. The CDR3 nucleotides are TGTGCCAGCAGCCCAGGGGGGAGCACAGATACGCAGTATTTT.

The rearrangement uses TRBV10-2 and TRBJ2-3, with D perhaps matching TRBD1 (6 bases). Germline CDR1 and CDR2: WSHSY and SAAADI. This CDR3 is 14 amino acids long. The V gene lost 6 bases and the J gene lost 8 bases, with 18 bases spanning the gap. In DNA form, the CDR3 reads TGCGCCAGCAGCTCAAAATACAGGGATGGTACGCAGTATTTT. It specifies CASSSKYRDGTQYF.

This chain connects TRBV5-5 to TRBJ2-7; tentative D call: TRBD1 (5 bases). The CDR3 has 13 residues. V shed 4 bases and J shed 2 bases, with 10 bases lying between them. Germline CDR1 is SGHKS and CDR2 is YYEKEE (reference sequence). CDR3 region: CASSQDTTYEQYF. In DNA form, the CDR3 reads TGTGCCAGCAGCCAGGACACCACCTACGAGCAGTACTTC.

This rearrangement joins TRBV9 to TRBJ1-1; D remains ambiguous. CDR1 is SGDLS, CDR2 YYNGEE, per germline. The V and J ends lost 3 bases and 6 bases respectively, with 0 bases between them. This CDR3 comprises 9 residues. CDR3 nucleotides: TGTGCCAGCAGCGCTGAAGCTTTCTTT. This gives the protein CASSAEAFF. The variable domain in full, with the rest retrieved from reference TRBV9 and TRBJ1-1, is DSGVTQTPKHLITATGQRVTLRCSPRSGDLSVYWYQQSLDQGLQFLIQYYNGEERAKGNILERFSAQQFPDLHSELNLSSLELGDSALYFCASSAEAFFGQGTRLTVV.

This chain links TRBV28 with TRBJ2-6; unclear D gene. CDR3 length equals 17 residues. The V gene's germline CDR1 is MDHEN and CDR2 SYDVKM. V dropped 2 bases and J dropped 0 bases, with 11 bases sitting between them. This CDR3 reads CASSLLQKSSGANVLTF. CDR3 nucleotide sequence: TGTGCCAGCAGTTTACTACAGAAAAGCTCTGGGGCCAACGTCCTGACTTTC. Looking up the rest from reference TRBV28 and TRBJ2-6 gives the full variable domain: DVKVTQSSRYLVKRTGEKVFLECVQDMDHENMFWYRQDPGLGLRLIYFSYDVKMKEKGDIPEGYSVSREKKERFSLILESASTNQTSMYLCASSLLQKSSGANVLTFGAGSRLTVL.

The chain recombines TRBV9 with TRBJ1-1; 10 nucleotides line up with TRBD1. From germline, CDR1 is SGDLS and CDR2 YYNGEE. With 0 bases clipped from V and 1 base from J, the junction kept 0 bases outside the gene matches. The CDR3 extends over 15 amino acids. The CDR3 here is CASSVGTGGNTEAFF. For the CDR3, the DNA is TGTGCCAGCAGCGTAGGGACAGGGGGGAACACTGAAGCTTTCTTT.

CDR3 nucleotides: TGTGCCAGCAGCTCGACTGGCTATGGCTACACCTTC. Its translation is CASSSTGYGYTF. This chain connects TRBV7-9 to TRBJ1-2, with D uncertain. The CDR3 spans 12 residues. The V and J ends lost 4 bases and 4 bases respectively, with 7 bases between them. The germline V gene encodes CDR1 SEHNR and CDR2 FQNEAQ (reference sequence). The whole variable domain, filled in from reference TRBV7-9 and TRBJ1-2, reads DTGVSQNPRHKITKRGQNVTFRCDPISEHNRLYWYRQTLGQGPEFLTYFQNEAQLEKSRLLSDRFSAERPKGSFSTLEIQRTEQGDSAMYLCASSSTGYGYTFGSGTRLTVV.

This clone is a singleton in its sample. The rearrangement links TRBV4-2 to TRBJ1-4; D remains ambiguous. CDR3 length equals 15 residues. V lost 6 bases and J lost 0, with 11 bases in between. Germline V gives CDR1 LGHNA, CDR2 YNFKEQ. The CDR3 nucleotides are TGTGCCAGCAGTCGCCCGTGGCCAACTAATGAAAAACTGTTTTTT. Its protein product is CASSRPWPTNEKLFF.

This chain connects TRBV6-4 to TRBJ2-1, with TRBD1 matching over 9 bases. The CDR3 is made up of 15 amino acids. The germline V gene encodes CDR1 MRHNA and CDR2 SNTAGT. Trimming at V came to 4 bases and at J to 4 bases, leaving 5 bases not matched to a gene. This CDR3 is CASSVRTGVYNEQFF. The CDR3 DNA reads as TGTGCCAGCAGTGTTCGGACAGGGGTGTACAATGAGCAGTTCTTC.

The CDR3 sequence: CASSSLAGGEQYF. CDR3 bases: TGCGCCAGCAGTTCTCTAGCGGGAGGCGAGCAGTACTTC. The chain carries TRBV4-1 and TRBJ2-7; 11 nucleotides align to TRBD2. The CDR3 spans 13 residues. V was pared by 6 bases and J by 6 bases, with 4 bases of the junction left unmatched. CDR1 and CDR2 (germline): MGHRA, YSYEKL.

This clone appeared once. The J gene is TRBJ2-7, the V gene TRBV10-3; 9 positions agree with TRBD2. The junction had 10 bases not matched to a gene; V was cut back by 10 bases and J by 0 bases. Per the germline V gene, CDR1 is ENHRY and CDR2 is SYGVKD. The CDR3 contains 15 residues. The CDR3 here is CATGFGLAFSYEQYF. Written as DNA, the CDR3 is TGTGCCACCGGTTTTGGACTAGCGTTCTCCTACGAGCAGTACTTC.

The CDR3: CASSLLHSRTTDTQYF. Written as DNA, the CDR3 is TGCGCCAGCAGCTTGCTTCACAGTCGCACCACAGATACGCAGTATTTT. The chain has TRBV5-1 and TRBJ2-3; no clear D. The germline V gene has CDR1 SGHRS and CDR2 YFSETQ. This CDR3 has 16 residues. The V gene lost 1 base and the J gene lost 2 bases, with 14 bases spanning the gap.

This chain connects TRBV20-1 to TRBJ2-3, with D uncertain. Germline V gene lookup returns CDR1 DFQATT and CDR2 SNEGSKA (reference sequence). With 5 bases removed from V and 7 bases from J, the gap between germline ends came to 10 bases. The CDR3 runs to 11 residues. DNA of the CDR3: TGCAGTGCTTATATGACAAATACGCAGTATTTT. Protein: CSAYMTNTQYF.

The V and J genes are TRBV19 and TRBJ1-1; D ambiguous. The ends were cut back, 10 bases at V and 1 base at J, with 13 bases in the middle. Germline CDR1 LNHDA, CDR2 SQIVND (reference sequence). The CDR3 loop spans 13 amino acids. Here the CDR3 reads CAIKTRGNTEAFF. CDR3 bases: TGTGCCATCAAGACACGAGGGAACACTGAAGCTTTCTTT. The full variable domain, completed using reference TRBV19 and TRBJ1-1, is DGGITQSPKYLFRKEGQNVTLSCEQNLNHDAMYWYRQDPGQGLRLIYYSQIVNDFQKGDIAEGYSVSREKKESFPLTVTSAQKNPTAFYLCAIKTRGNTEAFFGQGTRLTVV.

This chain links TRBV4-3 with TRBJ2-3; 14 positions agree with TRBD2. J lost 6 bases, V lost 2 bases, and 10 bases had no gene match. The CDR3 spans 18 residues. Germline lookup yields CDR1 LGHNA and CDR2 YSLEER. CDR3 DNA sequence: TGCGCCAGCAGCCAACAGGCCGGGACTAGCGGGAGAGGCGATACGCAGTATTTT. Amino acid sequence: CASSQQAGTSGRGDTQYF.

This clone was seen only once. The V call is TRBV2, the J call TRBJ2-1; D ambiguous. The V and J ends lost 5 bases and 10 bases respectively, with 9 bases between them. Germline lookup yields CDR1 SNHLY and CDR2 FYNNEI. CDR3 length: 11 amino acids. Here the CDR3 reads CASSNSGEQFF. For the CDR3, the DNA is TGTGCCAGCAGTAACTCCGGAGAGCAGTTCTTC.

This clone was recorded a few times. The gene calls are TRBV5-5 and TRBJ1-3; D is ambiguous. V gave up 4 bases and J gave up 2 bases, with 7 bases separating them. The CDR3 covers 13 residues. CDR1 is SGHKS and CDR2 is YYEKEE in the germline V gene (reference sequence). As DNA, the CDR3 is TGTGCCAGCAGCCCTCGACCTGGAAACACCATATATTTT. The encoded protein is CASSPRPGNTIYF.

This clone has a handful of counts. Other DNA sequences from this sample encode an identical CDR3 as well. The chain links TRBV19 to TRBJ1-5; D might be TRBD1 (5 bases). Germline V CDR1 and CDR2: LNHDA, SQIVND (reference sequence). This CDR3 comprises 14 residues. V was pared by 9 bases and J by 1 base, with 13 bases between. The CDR3 DNA reads as TGTGCCAGCCGGGGACCGGGAAGCAATCAGCCCCAGCATTTT. Translating it yields CASRGPGSNQPQHF.

The chain is built from TRBV7-4 and TRBJ2-1; 10 nucleotides agree with TRBD2. The V gene's germline CDR1 is SGHVT and CDR2 SQSDAQ. CDR3 length equals 18 residues. Trimming removed 1 base from V and 6 bases from J; junction bases left unmatched: 12. The CDR3 region has the DNA TGTGCCAGCAGCTTAGACGAGCGGGAGGGCGTTTGGGGCAATGAGCAGTTCTTC. It yields the protein CASSLDEREGVWGNEQFF.